This T cell receptor beta chain was retrieved from a study of blood T cell repertoires in COVID-19 (TCRdb year 2020). At the level of the whole study: Collaborator samples came from the United States, Italy and Spain and covered acute and convalescent phases of COVID-19. The prospective study material was composed of cDNA or gDNA derived from T cells, B-cell-depleted T cells, or PBMCs. Deeply sampled blood TCRbeta repertoires from subjects exposed to, actively infected with, or recovered from COVID-19 were included in the dataset. The repertoires were released in a freely available public database meant as a resource for research on the immune response to SARS-CoV-2. Samples came from the ongoing ImmuneRACE study (first 160 participants) plus 1,254 subjects from 6 global collaborators. Sample metadata almost always included a de-identified subject ID, COVID-19 status, age in years and sex. Where available, HLA class I and class II types were obtained from metadata supplied by the sample provider rather than from assay-based typing. What the work shows at the level of the full study, not this receptor alone: The amount of clinical and demographic metadata varied by source and participant and was provided uncurated.

One collaborating source in Seattle enrolled patients during active infection and followed them longitudinally through the course of disease. Collaborating institutions collected whole blood in K2EDTA tubes following their own protocols. For TCRbeta analysis, collaborator samples were shipped as frozen whole blood, as isolated PBMCs, or as DNA extracted from either sample type. TCRbeta CDR3 regions were amplified from genomic DNA using the immunoSEQ Assay, a bias-controlled multiplex PCR. The authors' pipeline ran thus. Within the assay, amplification of reference gene primers was used to estimate how many nucleated cells each sample contained. To quantify the absolute abundance of each unique TCRbeta CDR3 rearrangement, sequence reads were collapsed and filtered. Productive Simpson clonality was computed per sample as the square root of Simpson's diversity index over productive rearrangements. This immuneACCESS table, as held by TCRdb, lists in-frame sequences with V and J called but not all clones. Of the missing ones, under half trace to an unresolved V gene in checked studies; the others have no known cause. The D gene and trimming were derived from the DNA, and the V and J assignments and clone size from that table. Present in this sample are around 76,000 clones, approximately 80% of which were seen just once. Around 13% of the sample is held by the ten biggest clonotypes.

Only a few counts were recorded for this clone. There is no known antigen for this receptor. Per-nucleotide qualities are absent, and no much larger clonotype sits a single base away. CDR1 is given as MRHNA and CDR2 as SNTAGT, both from the germline V gene. V is pruned by 2 bases and J by 2 bases, leaving 2 bases of the junction without a gene match. The CDR3, from cysteine to phenylalanine, totals 15 residues. The CDR3 DNA has 45 bases and is translated from base 1. The V gene is TRBV6-4 and the J gene is TRBJ2-1; 8 junctional bases match TRBD2. Sequencing used peripheral blood. This TCR was recovered from a man aged 50 to 59 with COVID-19, enrolled during active disease. The DNA is TGTGCCAGCAGTGACGAAGCGGGAGCCTACAATGAGCAGTTCTTC. Its protein is CASSDEAGAYNEQFF.